The clone carrying this TCR beta chain appeared a single time. This sample was included in a study of blood T cell repertoires in COVID-19. Profiled with immunoSEQ multiplex PCR; TCRdb holds only in-frame clones, not every one. The sample records around 300,000 clones, 90% being singletons. This CDR3 region has 15 residues. Germline lookup yields CDR1 SGHTA and CDR2 FQGTGA. V lost 1 base and J lost 3; bases outside the gene matches: 5. Ages ranged from about 18 to 89 years, with residence in about 24 US areas. Participant reports of clinical history set cohort assignment. The sequencing sample was made of PBMCs or T cells enriched from blood (not recorded which). The chain carries TRBV7-3 and TRBJ2-7; 8 bases match TRBD2. This TCR came from a woman under 30 with acute COVID-19. CDR3 in DNA: TGTGCCAGCAGCTTAATCCACGGGAGGGACTACGAGCAGTACTTC. Translating it yields CASSLIHGRDYEQYF.